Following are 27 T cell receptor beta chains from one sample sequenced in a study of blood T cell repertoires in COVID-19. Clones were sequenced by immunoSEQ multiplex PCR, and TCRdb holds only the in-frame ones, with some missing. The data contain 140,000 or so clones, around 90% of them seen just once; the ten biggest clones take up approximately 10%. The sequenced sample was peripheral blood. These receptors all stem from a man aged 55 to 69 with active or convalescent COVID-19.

Here the CDR3 DNA reads TGCGCCAGCATCCGTCAGACAGGGGGTCACGTCGGTGAGCAGTTCTTC. This sequence encodes CASIRQTGGHVGEQFF. J is TRBJ2-1 and V is TRBV5-1; 9 bases are a match to TRBD1. CDR3 size: 16 residues. Germline CDR1 is SGHRS and CDR2 is YFSETQ. With V trimmed by 6 bases and J by 9 bases, 16 bases remained unmatched.

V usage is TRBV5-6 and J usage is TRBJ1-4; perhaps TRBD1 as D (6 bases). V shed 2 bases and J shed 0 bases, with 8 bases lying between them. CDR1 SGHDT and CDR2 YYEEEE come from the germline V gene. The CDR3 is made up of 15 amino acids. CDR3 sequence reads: CASSLQGSTNEKLFF. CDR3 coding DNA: TGTGCCAGCAGCTTACAGGGTTCAACTAATGAAAAACTGTTTTTT.

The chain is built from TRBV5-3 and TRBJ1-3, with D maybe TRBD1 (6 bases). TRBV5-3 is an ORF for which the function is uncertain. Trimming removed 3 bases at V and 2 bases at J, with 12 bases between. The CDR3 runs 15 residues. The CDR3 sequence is CARSCRGFAGNTIYF. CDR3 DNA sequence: TGTGCCAGAAGCTGCAGGGGTTTCGCTGGAAACACCATATATTTT.

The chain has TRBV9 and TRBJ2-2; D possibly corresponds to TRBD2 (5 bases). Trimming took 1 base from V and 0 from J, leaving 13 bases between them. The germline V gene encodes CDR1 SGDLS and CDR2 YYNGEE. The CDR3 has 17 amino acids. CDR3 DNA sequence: TGTGCCAGCAGCGTAAGGAGGAGCGGTGCGAACACCGGGGAGCTGTTTTTT. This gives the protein CASSVRRSGANTGELFF.

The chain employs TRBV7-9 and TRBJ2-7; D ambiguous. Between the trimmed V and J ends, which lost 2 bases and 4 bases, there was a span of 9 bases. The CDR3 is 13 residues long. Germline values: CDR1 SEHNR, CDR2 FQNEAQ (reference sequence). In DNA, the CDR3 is TGTGCCAGCAGCTTACACGGTTGGTACGAGCAGTACTTC. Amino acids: CASSLHGWYEQYF. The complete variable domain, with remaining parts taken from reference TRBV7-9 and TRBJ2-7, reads DTGVSQNPRHKITKRGQNVTFRCDPISEHNRLYWYRQTLGQGPEFLTYFQNEAQLEKSRLLSDRFSAERPKGSFSTLEIQRTEQGDSAMYLCASSLHGWYEQYFGPGTRLTVT.

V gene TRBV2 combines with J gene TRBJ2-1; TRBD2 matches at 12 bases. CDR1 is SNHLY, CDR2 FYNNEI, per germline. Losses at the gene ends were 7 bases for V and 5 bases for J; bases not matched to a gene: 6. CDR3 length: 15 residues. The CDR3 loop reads CASTGTSGPHNEQFF. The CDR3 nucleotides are TGTGCCAGCACTGGGACTAGCGGGCCCCACAATGAGCAGTTCTTC.

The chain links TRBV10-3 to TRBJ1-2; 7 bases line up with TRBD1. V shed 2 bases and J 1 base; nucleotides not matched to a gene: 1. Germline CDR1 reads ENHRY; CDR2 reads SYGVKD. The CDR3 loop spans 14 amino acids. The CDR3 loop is CAISETGVNYGYTF. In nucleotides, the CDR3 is TGTGCCATCAGTGAGACAGGGGTTAACTATGGCTACACCTTC.

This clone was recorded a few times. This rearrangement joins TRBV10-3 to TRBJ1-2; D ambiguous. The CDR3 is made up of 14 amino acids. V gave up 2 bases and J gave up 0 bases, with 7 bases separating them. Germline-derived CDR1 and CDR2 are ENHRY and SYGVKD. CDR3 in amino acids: CAISEDKTNYGYTF. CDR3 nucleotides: TGTGCCATCAGTGAGGACAAGACTAACTATGGCTACACCTTC.

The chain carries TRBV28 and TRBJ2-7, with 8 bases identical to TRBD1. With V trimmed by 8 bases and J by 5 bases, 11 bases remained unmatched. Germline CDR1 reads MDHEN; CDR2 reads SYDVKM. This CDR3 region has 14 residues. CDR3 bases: TGTGCCAGCCTTGCCCCCGACAGGGGCAACGAGCAGTACTTC. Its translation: CASLAPDRGNEQYF.

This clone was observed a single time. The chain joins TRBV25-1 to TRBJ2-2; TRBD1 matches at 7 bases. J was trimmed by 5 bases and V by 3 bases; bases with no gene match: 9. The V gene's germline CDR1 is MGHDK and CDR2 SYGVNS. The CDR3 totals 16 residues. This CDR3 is CASSDPAGGKTGELFF. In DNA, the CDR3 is TGTGCCAGCAGTGACCCAGCAGGGGGTAAGACCGGGGAGCTGTTTTTT.

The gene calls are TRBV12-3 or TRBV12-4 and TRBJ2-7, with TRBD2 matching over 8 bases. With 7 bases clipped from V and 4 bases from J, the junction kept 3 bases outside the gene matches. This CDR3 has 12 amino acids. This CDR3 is CASTRGGYEQYF. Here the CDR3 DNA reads TGTGCCAGCACCCGGGGGGGTTACGAGCAGTACTTC.

As DNA, the CDR3 is TGCGCCAGCAGCCACACGCCAGGGGCTATGAACACTGAAGCTTTCTTT. Protein sequence: CASSHTPGAMNTEAFF. The chain links TRBV4-3 to TRBJ1-1, with D possibly matching TRBD1 (6 bases). V was shortened by 3 bases and J by 0 bases, with 14 bases between the two germline ends. The CDR3 consists of 16 residues. The germline V gene encodes CDR1 LGHNA and CDR2 YSLEER.

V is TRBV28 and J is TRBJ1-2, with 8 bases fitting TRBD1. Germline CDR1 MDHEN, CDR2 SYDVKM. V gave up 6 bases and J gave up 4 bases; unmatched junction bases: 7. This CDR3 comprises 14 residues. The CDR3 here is CASSRQGRGYGYTF. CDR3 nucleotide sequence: TGTGCCAGCAGCAGACAGGGGAGAGGCTATGGCTACACCTTC.

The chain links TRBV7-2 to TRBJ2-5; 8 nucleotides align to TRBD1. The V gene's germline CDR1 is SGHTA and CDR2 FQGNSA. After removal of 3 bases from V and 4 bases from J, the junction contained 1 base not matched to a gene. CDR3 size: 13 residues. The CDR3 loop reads CASSFDRGETQYF. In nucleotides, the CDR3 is TGTGCCAGCAGCTTCGACAGGGGAGAGACCCAGTACTTC.

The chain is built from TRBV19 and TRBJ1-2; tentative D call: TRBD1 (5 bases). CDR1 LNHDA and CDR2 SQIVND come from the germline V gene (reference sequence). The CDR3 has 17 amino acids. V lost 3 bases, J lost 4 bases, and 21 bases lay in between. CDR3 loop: CASSIGSVAGNPYGYTF. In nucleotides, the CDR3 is TGTGCCAGTAGTATTGGGTCGGTCGCAGGGAACCCCTATGGCTACACCTTC.

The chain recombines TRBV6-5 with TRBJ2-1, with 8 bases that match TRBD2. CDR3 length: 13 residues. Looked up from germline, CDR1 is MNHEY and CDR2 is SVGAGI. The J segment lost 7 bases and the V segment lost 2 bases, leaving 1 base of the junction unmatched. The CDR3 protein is CASSYRGGNEQFF. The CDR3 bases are TGTGCCAGCAGTTACCGGGGGGGGAATGAGCAGTTCTTC.

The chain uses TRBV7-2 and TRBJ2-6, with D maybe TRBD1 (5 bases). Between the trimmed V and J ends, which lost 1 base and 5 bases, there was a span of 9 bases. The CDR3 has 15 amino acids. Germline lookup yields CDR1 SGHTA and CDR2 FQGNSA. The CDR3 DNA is TGTGCCAGCAGCTTAGACCAGGGTAGGGCCAACGTCCTGACTTTC. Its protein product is CASSLDQGRANVLTF.

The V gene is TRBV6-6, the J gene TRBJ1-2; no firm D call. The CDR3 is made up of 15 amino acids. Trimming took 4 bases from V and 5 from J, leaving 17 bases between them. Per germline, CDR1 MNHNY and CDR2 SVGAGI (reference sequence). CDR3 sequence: CASSSREFVGYGYTF. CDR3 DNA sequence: TGTGCCAGCAGTTCCCGGGAATTTGTAGGGTATGGCTACACCTTC.

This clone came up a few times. CDR3 region: CASSYSGSGGEKLFF. The CDR3 DNA follows: TGTGCCAGCAGTTACTCAGGTTCGGGGGGGGAAAAACTGTTTTTT. V gene TRBV6-5 combines with J gene TRBJ1-4; D perhaps matches TRBD1 (5 bases). Germline loops: CDR1 MNHEY, CDR2 SVGAGI. Trimming stripped 0 bases from V and 8 bases from J, with 13 bases between. The CDR3 is 15 amino acids.

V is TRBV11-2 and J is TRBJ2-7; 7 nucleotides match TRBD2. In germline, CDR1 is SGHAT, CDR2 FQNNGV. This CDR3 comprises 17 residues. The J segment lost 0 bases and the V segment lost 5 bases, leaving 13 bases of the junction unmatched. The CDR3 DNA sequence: TGTGCCAGCAGCCGATCGGTGGGGGGAGGGAGCTCCTACGAGCAGTACTTC. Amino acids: CASSRSVGGGSSYEQYF.

The CDR3 loop is CASSPGTSGISYEQYF. The CDR3 DNA reads TGTGCCAGCAGCCCCGGGACTAGCGGGATCTCCTACGAGCAGTACTTC. The V call is TRBV6-2 or TRBV6-3, the J call TRBJ2-7, with 13 bases lining up with TRBD2. With V trimmed by 6 bases and J by 0 bases, 5 bases remained unmatched. Germline loops: CDR1 MNHEY, CDR2 SVGEGT. The length of the CDR3 is 16 residues.

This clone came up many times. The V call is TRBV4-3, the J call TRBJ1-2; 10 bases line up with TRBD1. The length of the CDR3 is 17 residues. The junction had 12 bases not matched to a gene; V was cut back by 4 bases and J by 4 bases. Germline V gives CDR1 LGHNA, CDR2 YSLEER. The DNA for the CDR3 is TGCGCCAGCAGCCTCCGGGACAGGGGCGCCTTAGGCTATGGCTACACCTTC. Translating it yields CASSLRDRGALGYGYTF.

The CDR3 sequence is CASRTPGGNEKLFF. In DNA form, the CDR3 reads TGTGCCAGCAGGACCCCAGGGGGGAATGAAAAACTGTTTTTT. The chain couples TRBV28 to TRBJ1-4; 7 positions agree with TRBD1. The CDR3 totals 14 residues. The V segment lost 6 bases and the J segment 5 bases; nucleotides outside the gene matches: 6. Germline CDR1 reads MDHEN; CDR2 reads SYDVKM.

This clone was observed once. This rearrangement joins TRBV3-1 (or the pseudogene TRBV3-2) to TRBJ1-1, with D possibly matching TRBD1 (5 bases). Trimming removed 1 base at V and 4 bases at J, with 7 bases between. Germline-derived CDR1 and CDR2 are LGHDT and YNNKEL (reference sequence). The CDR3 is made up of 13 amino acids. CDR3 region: CASSQGRGTEAFF. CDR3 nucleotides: TGTGCCAGCAGCCAAGGGAGGGGCACTGAAGCTTTCTTT.

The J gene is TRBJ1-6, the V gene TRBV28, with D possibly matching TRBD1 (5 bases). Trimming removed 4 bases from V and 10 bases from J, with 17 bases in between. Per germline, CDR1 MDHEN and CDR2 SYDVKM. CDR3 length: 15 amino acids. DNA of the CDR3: TGTGCCAGCAGTTCCCAGGGAAGGGCCGAATCACCCCTCCACTTT. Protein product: CASSSQGRAESPLHF.

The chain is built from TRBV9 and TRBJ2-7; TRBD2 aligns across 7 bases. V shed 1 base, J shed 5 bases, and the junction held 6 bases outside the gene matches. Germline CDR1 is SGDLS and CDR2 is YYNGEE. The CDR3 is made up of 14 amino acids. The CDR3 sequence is CASSVLAGAHEQYF. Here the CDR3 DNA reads TGTGCCAGCAGCGTACTCGCGGGAGCCCACGAGCAGTACTTC.

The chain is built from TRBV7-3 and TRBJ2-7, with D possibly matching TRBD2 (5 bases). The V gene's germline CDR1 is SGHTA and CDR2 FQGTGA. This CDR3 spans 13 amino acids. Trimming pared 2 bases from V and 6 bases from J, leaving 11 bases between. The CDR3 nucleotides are TGTGCCAGCAGCTTAGGGCGGGTGAGCGAGCAGTACTTC. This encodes CASSLGRVSEQYF. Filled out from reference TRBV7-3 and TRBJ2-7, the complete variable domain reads GAGVSQTPSNKVTEKGKYVELRCDPISGHTALYWYRQSLGQGPEFLIYFQGTGAADDSGLPNDRFFAVRPEGSVSTLKIQRTERGDSAVYLCASSLGRVSEQYFGPGTRLTVT.